Each of the 29 T cell receptor beta chains below was sequenced from the same sample in a study of T cell responses to AZD1222 COVID-19 vaccine. Only in-frame clones appear in the TCRdb table, and some are missing; sequencing was by immunoSEQ multiplex PCR. The table has about 180,000 clones, approximately 90% seen once. The source material was peripheral blood, sampled on day 0 of AZD1222 vaccination. These receptor sequences come from an adult in good health.

Details on this clone: The conserved phenylalanine or tryptophan is not found at the CDR3 terminus, so this likely reflects a read error. Because the CDR3's place on the DNA is in doubt, the DNA is left out and the CDR3 is given as listed by TCRdb. This chain's CDR3 is CASSSTGEQGL. The chain carries TRBV5-5 and TRBJ1-1; TRBD1, as called in the table, went unchecked against the DNA. The CDR3 is 11 amino acids in total, end residues counted. The germline V gene has CDR1 SGHKS and CDR2 YYEKEE (reference sequence).

The chain uses TRBV6-2 or TRBV6-3 and TRBJ1-6; D is uncertain. V lost 6 bases to trimming and J lost 6 bases, with 24 bases between them. CDR3 size: 18 residues. Per the germline V gene, CDR1 is MNHEY and CDR2 is SVGEGT. This chain's CDR3 is CASSSGDKVLGRNSPLHF. In DNA, the CDR3 is TGTGCCAGCAGCTCGGGAGACAAGGTCCTCGGGCGTAATTCACCCCTCCACTTT.

The chain employs TRBV6-2 or TRBV6-3 and TRBJ2-4; TRBD1 matches at 9 bases. CDR1 MNHEY and CDR2 SVGEGT come from the germline V gene. This CDR3 is 15 amino acids long. V lost 5 bases, J lost 8 bases, and 10 bases stayed unmatched. CDR3 nucleotides: TGTGCCAGCAGTGCCCGGGACAGGGTCGTCGACATTCAGTACTTC. Its protein is CASSARDRVVDIQYF.

This chain uses TRBV30 with TRBJ1-3; weak D call: TRBD1 (5 bases). V was shortened by 5 bases and J by 0 bases, with 11 bases between the two germline ends. The CDR3 sequence is 14 residues long. Germline lookup yields CDR1 GTSNPN and CDR2 SVGIG (reference sequence). CDR3 nucleotide sequence: TGTGCCTGGGAAATCCAGGGCTCTGGAAACACCATATATTTT. It specifies CAWEIQGSGNTIYF.

This rearrangement joins TRBV12-3 or TRBV12-4 to TRBJ1-5, with TRBD1 identical over 7 bases. This CDR3 is built from 11 residues. With 5 bases clipped from V and 15 bases from J, the junction kept 7 bases outside the gene matches. The CDR3 sequence is CASSQRGRTHF. CDR3 DNA sequence: TGTGCCAGCAGTCAAAGGGGGCGGACGCATTTT.

This chain connects TRBV19 to TRBJ1-1; tentative D call: TRBD1 (6 bases). Germline assignment: CDR1 LNHDA and CDR2 SQIVND (reference sequence). V was shortened by 5 bases and J by 2 bases, with 24 bases between the two germline ends. The CDR3 totals 18 residues. The CDR3: CASSLSAPGGGHNTEAFF. As DNA, the CDR3 is TGTGCCAGTAGTCTTAGCGCACCTGGCGGGGGGCATAACACTGAAGCTTTCTTT.

V and J are TRBV14 and TRBJ1-1, with TRBD1 as a possible D gene (5 bases). V shed 5 bases and J shed 4 bases, with 11 bases lying between them. The CDR3 runs 13 residues. The germline V gene has CDR1 SGHDN and CDR2 FVKESK. This CDR3 reads CASSAQRGTEAFF. Here the CDR3 DNA reads TGTGCCAGCAGCGCCCAGAGGGGCACTGAAGCTTTCTTT.

The J gene is TRBJ2-6, the V gene TRBV7-2; D unclear. V lost 1 base and J 2 bases, leaving 9 bases between the germline ends. The CDR3 extends over 16 amino acids. The germline gives CDR1 SGHTA, CDR2 FQGNSA. The DNA of the CDR3 is TGTGCCAGCAGCTTAGACCGTGATGCTGGGGCCAACGTCCTGACTTTC. As protein: CASSLDRDAGANVLTF. The full variable domain, in which reference TRBV7-2 and TRBJ2-6 provide the parts outside the CDR3, is GAGVSQSPSNKVTEKGKDVELRCDPISGHTALYWYRQSLGQGLEFLIYFQGNSAPDKSGLPSDRFSAERTGGSVSTLTIQRTQQEDSAVYLCASSLDRDAGANVLTFGAGSRLTVL.

This clone was seen once. This specimen includes other DNA sequences encoding the same CDR3. The CDR3 sequence: CASSLGLAGRTDTQYF. In DNA, the CDR3 is TGTGCCAGCAGCTTGGGATTGGCAGGCCGCACAGATACGCAGTATTTT. This chain joins TRBV5-8 and TRBJ2-3; D gene unclear. The germline V gene encodes CDR1 SGHTS and CDR2 YDEGEE. The CDR3 covers 16 residues. Trimming left V 0 bases short and J 1 base short, with 12 bases between.

The chain has TRBV5-1 and TRBJ1-2; 7 bases agree with TRBD1. This CDR3 region has 13 residues. The trim removed 0 bases at V and 6 bases at J, leaving 2 bases unmatched. Per the germline V gene, CDR1 is SGHRS and CDR2 is YFSETQ. The CDR3 is CASSLGGGDGYTF. CDR3 DNA: TGCGCCAGCAGCTTGGGAGGGGGCGATGGCTACACCTTC.

V and J are TRBV6-2 or TRBV6-3 and TRBJ2-7; D ambiguous. Germline CDR1 MNHEY, CDR2 SVGEGT. The V end was cut by 4 bases, the J end by 0 bases, with 16 bases between. The length of the CDR3 is 16 residues. The DNA for the CDR3 is TGTGCCAGCAGTTCCTTAACGGGTCCTGCCTCCTACGAGCAGTACTTC. Residues: CASSSLTGPASYEQYF.

This clone was seen once. Other DNA sequences within the sample encode an identical CDR3. CDR3 amino acids: CASSLRQGGNYGYTF. In DNA, the CDR3 is TGCGCCAGCAGCTTAAGACAGGGGGGTAACTATGGCTACACCTTC. V gene TRBV5-1 combines with J gene TRBJ1-2; 9 bases agree with TRBD1. The V segment lost 2 bases and the J segment 1 base; nucleotides outside the gene matches: 3. The CDR3 consists of 15 residues. Germline CDR1 and CDR2: SGHRS and YFSETQ.

V gene TRBV5-1 combines with J gene TRBJ2-1; 8 nucleotides line up with TRBD2. The CDR3 runs 16 residues. Germline CDR1 reads SGHRS; CDR2 reads YFSETQ. J lost 5 bases, V lost 1 base, and 8 bases had no gene match. CDR3 protein: CASSLSTSGINNEQFF. For the CDR3, the DNA is TGCGCCAGCAGCTTGTCTACTAGCGGAATAAACAATGAGCAGTTCTTC.

This clone was counted a single time. The chain joins TRBV27 to TRBJ1-5; D gene uncertain. Germline lookup yields CDR1 MNHEY and CDR2 SMNVEV (reference sequence). This CDR3 is 13 amino acids long. Trimming shortened V by 3 bases and J by 6 bases, and 9 bases separated the two germline ends. In DNA, the CDR3 is TGTGCCAGCAGTTTGAGTGAAGGTCAGCCCCAGCATTTT. It specifies CASSLSEGQPQHF.

The sample holds a few counts of this clone. The rearrangement links TRBV24-1 to TRBJ2-1; D perhaps matches TRBD1 (6 bases). The germline V and J ends were trimmed by 1 base and 7 bases, with 7 bases remaining between them. CDR1 and CDR2 from the germline V gene are KGHDR and SFDVKD. The CDR3 is 13 residues long. CDR3 residues: CATSDLRGNEQFF. DNA of the CDR3: TGTGCCACCAGTGATTTAAGGGGGAATGAGCAGTTCTTC.

The CDR3: CASSLGWTVGEKLFF. In DNA form, the CDR3 reads TGTGCCAGCAGCTTAGGCTGGACTGTTGGAGAAAAACTGTTTTTT. This chain links TRBV7-8 with TRBJ1-4; D gene ambiguous. Germline-derived CDR1 and CDR2 are SGHVS and FQNEAQ. The CDR3 runs to 15 residues. With 1 base removed from V and 8 bases from J, the gap between germline ends came to 14 bases.

The V gene is TRBV15, the J gene TRBJ2-7; possibly TRBD1 or TRBD2 for D (5 bases each). Trimming stripped 3 bases from V and 0 bases from J, with 15 bases between. The CDR3 has 16 residues. Germline loops: CDR1 LNHNV, CDR2 YYDKDF (reference sequence). CDR3 DNA sequence: TGTGCCACCAGCAGTCGGGACGGAAGGGTCTCCTACGAGCAGTACTTC. Residues: CATSSRDGRVSYEQYF.

J is TRBJ2-7 and V is TRBV19; D call uncertain. This CDR3 comprises 14 residues. CDR1 and CDR2 from the germline V gene are LNHDA and SQIVND (reference sequence). Trimming took 3 bases from V and 2 from J, leaving 11 bases between them. CDR3 region: CASSMAGTAYEQYF. The DNA of the CDR3 is TGTGCCAGTAGTATGGCAGGAACCGCCTACGAGCAGTACTTC.

This chain links TRBV3-1 (or the pseudogene TRBV3-2) with TRBJ1-1; D uncertain. The CDR3 has 15 residues. Germline CDR1 is LGHDT and CDR2 is YNNKEL (reference sequence). V dropped 5 bases and J dropped 1 base, with 14 bases sitting between them. CDR3 DNA sequence: TGTGCCAGCAGCTATGCAGGACCCAAGAACACTGAAGCTTTCTTT. Its translation: CASSYAGPKNTEAFF.

This chain connects TRBV21-1 to TRBJ2-7. TRBV21-1 is classified as a pseudogene. The CDR3 has 15 amino acids. The CDR3 region has the DNA TGTGCCAGCAGCAAAGCGCGAACATTCCGCTACGAGCAGTACTTC. Translation gives CASSKARTFRYEQYF.

The chain carries TRBV7-3 and TRBJ1-1; 8 bases are shared with TRBD1. The CDR3 covers 14 residues. From germline, CDR1 is SGHTA and CDR2 FQGTGA. The J segment lost 7 bases and the V segment lost 3 bases, leaving 7 bases of the junction unmatched. Here the CDR3 DNA reads TGTGCCAGCAGCTTGGACAGGGACGCGGGTGAAGCTTTCTTT. It specifies CASSLDRDAGEAFF.

Only a few counts were recorded for this clone. V usage is TRBV5-1 and J usage is TRBJ1-1, with 11 bases lining up with TRBD1. The CDR3 extends over 13 amino acids. In germline, CDR1 is SGHRS, CDR2 YFSETQ. The junction had 4 bases not matched to a gene; V was cut back by 2 bases and J by 10 bases. The CDR3 sequence is CASSLGTGGSAFF. The CDR3 region has the DNA TGCGCCAGCAGCTTAGGGACAGGGGGGTCAGCTTTCTTT.

This rearrangement joins TRBV9 to TRBJ1-5; D perhaps matches TRBD1 (5 bases). CDR3 length equals 15 residues. Trimming left V 4 bases short and J 4 bases short, with 15 bases between. Per the germline V gene, CDR1 is SGDLS and CDR2 is YYNGEE. This chain's CDR3 is CASSKTQEVNQPQHF. CDR3 DNA sequence: TGTGCCAGCAGCAAGACACAGGAAGTAAATCAGCCCCAGCATTTT.

The chain uses TRBV7-9 and TRBJ1-1; D may be TRBD1 (6 bases). The CDR3 spans 15 residues. Germline lookup yields CDR1 SEHNR and CDR2 FQNEAQ (reference sequence). The V gene lost 5 bases and the J gene lost 1 base, with 14 bases spanning the gap. The CDR3 DNA is TGTGCCAGCAGCCCAGGACAGTCGGGGAACACTGAAGCTTTCTTT. Translating it yields CASSPGQSGNTEAFF.

The V and J genes are TRBV4-3 and TRBJ1-2, with unresolved D. CDR3 length equals 15 residues. Germline V CDR1 and CDR2: LGHNA, YSLEER. Trimming cost V 0 bases and J 5 bases, with 13 bases left between them. CDR3 coding DNA: TGCGCCAGCAGCCAAGAGGTGGAGGGTCGGTATGGCTACACCTTC. Residues: CASSQEVEGRYGYTF.

This chain joins TRBV3-1 (or the pseudogene TRBV3-2) and TRBJ2-1; 10 positions match TRBD2. CDR1 and CDR2 from the germline V gene are LGHDT and YNNKEL (reference sequence). V lost 8 bases, J lost 8 bases, and 6 bases stayed unmatched. The CDR3 sequence is 13 residues long. The CDR3 DNA follows: TGTGCCAGCCGAGGGACTAGCGCCTATGAGCAGTTCTTC. Its protein is CASRGTSAYEQFF.

The genes are TRBV2 and TRBJ1-1, with a weak D call TRBD1 (6 bases). The ends were cut back, 5 bases at V and 2 bases at J, with 15 bases in the middle. There are 15 residues in the CDR3. The germline V gene encodes CDR1 SNHLY and CDR2 FYNNEI. The chain's CDR3 is CASSPLTGGNTEAFF. DNA for the CDR3: TGTGCCAGCAGTCCCCTGACAGGAGGTAACACTGAAGCTTTCTTT. Full variable domain (rest looked up from reference TRBV2 and TRBJ1-1): EPEVTQTPSHQVTQMGQEVILRCVPISNHLYFYWYRQILGQKVEFLVSFYNNEISEKSEIFDDQFSVERPDGSNFTLKIRSTKLEDSAMYFCASSPLTGGNTEAFFGQGTRLTVV.

This chain links TRBV7-9 with TRBJ1-1; D is unresolved. CDR3 size: 13 residues. Deletions cut 7 bases from V and 11 bases from J, with 20 bases between. CDR1 and CDR2 from the germline V gene are SEHNR and FQNEAQ (reference sequence). The CDR3 DNA is TGTGCCAGCATGGCCGCATCCCTCCTTGAGGCTTTCTTT. Translated: CASMAASLLEAFF.

J is TRBJ2-1 and V is TRBV19; 11 bases are shared with TRBD2. Trimming took 3 bases from V and 4 from J; bases not matched to a gene: 5. The germline V gene encodes CDR1 LNHDA and CDR2 SQIVND (reference sequence). The CDR3 has 16 amino acids. CDR3 region: CASSISTSGAYNEQFF. In DNA, the CDR3 is TGTGCCAGTAGTATCTCGACTAGCGGGGCTTACAATGAGCAGTTCTTC. Complete variable domain (other parts from reference TRBV19 and TRBJ2-1): DGGITQSPKYLFRKEGQNVTLSCEQNLNHDAMYWYRQDPGQGLRLIYYSQIVNDFQKGDIAEGYSVSREKKESFPLTVTSAQKNPTAFYLCASSISTSGAYNEQFFGPGTRLTVL.